This entry lists 20 T cell receptor beta chains sequenced from one sample in a study of shared clonotypes between healthy human individuals. The protocol was immunoSEQ multiplex PCR, while the TCRdb copy is restricted to in-frame clones and leaves out a portion. This sample has 2,500,000 or so clones; approximately 90% occur once, and the top ten carry more than 0.12%. The sequencing input was naive CD4+ T cells sorted from blood. The subset is: CD45RA+ positively selected. These receptors were taken from a man in his late teens or twenties in good health.

The V call is TRBV19, the J call TRBJ2-3; TRBD2 is a possible D gene (5 bases). The CDR3 totals 14 residues. V was pared by 5 bases and J by 5 bases, with 14 bases between. Looked up from germline, CDR1 is LNHDA and CDR2 is SQIVND (reference sequence). CDR3 sequence reads: CASSLGLGGDTQYF. The CDR3 nucleotides are TGTGCCAGTAGTCTTGGACTTGGTGGAGATACGCAGTATTTT.

This chain links TRBV5-1 with TRBJ2-2; 9 bases fit TRBD2. V was clipped by 5 bases and J by 4 bases; unmatched bases: 12. Germline-derived CDR1 and CDR2 are SGHRS and YFSETQ. The CDR3 covers 17 residues. The CDR3 loop reads CASSPAASGALTGELFF. The CDR3 nucleotides read TGCGCCAGCAGTCCTGCGGCTAGCGGGGCCCTCACCGGGGAGCTGTTTTTT.

This rearrangement joins TRBV18 to TRBJ1-2; D is uncertain. Germline V gene data show CDR1 as KGHSH and CDR2 as LQKENI. CDR3 size: 13 residues. V was pared by 0 bases and J by 6 bases, with 8 bases between. As DNA, the CDR3 is TGTGCCAGCTCACCACCGGAAGTGCATGGCTACACCTTC. The encoded protein is CASSPPEVHGYTF.

The chain couples TRBV5-1 to TRBJ2-5; no clear D gene. The length of the CDR3 is 14 residues. CDR1 is SGHRS and CDR2 is YFSETQ in the germline V gene. The V end was cut by 0 bases, the J end by 3 bases, with 9 bases between. The CDR3 bases are TGCGCCAGCAGCTTGGAAGGTATCGAAGAGACCCAGTACTTC. It encodes CASSLEGIEETQYF.

The rearrangement uses TRBV19 and TRBJ2-5; the D call may be TRBD1 or TRBD2 (5 bases each). Germline loops: CDR1 LNHDA, CDR2 SQIVND (reference sequence). The CDR3 is 13 amino acids. With 4 bases removed from V and 7 bases from J, the gap between germline ends came to 13 bases. The chain's CDR3 is CASSNDPRGTQYF. The CDR3 nucleotides are TGTGCCAGTAGTAACGACCCGAGGGGGACCCAGTACTTC.

CDR3 bases: TGTGCCAGCAGCGGCGGGACTAGCGACGGAGAGACCCAGTACTTC. Residues: CASSGGTSDGETQYF. This rearrangement joins TRBV5-4 to TRBJ2-5, with TRBD2 identical over 10 bases. The CDR3 runs 15 residues. V trimming: 4 bases; J trimming: 4 bases; junction bases outside the gene matches: 7. CDR1 SGHNT and CDR2 YYREEE come from the germline V gene (reference sequence).

V gene TRBV5-1 combines with J gene TRBJ2-5; possible D gene TRBD2, 6 bases. The V gene lost 9 bases and the J gene lost 0 bases, with 18 bases spanning the gap. CDR1 and CDR2 from the germline V gene are SGHRS and YFSETQ. The CDR3 totals 15 residues. The CDR3 sequence: CATAKASAYQETQYF. The CDR3 coding sequence is TGCGCCACCGCAAAGGCTAGCGCTTACCAAGAGACCCAGTACTTC.

V usage is TRBV30 and J usage is TRBJ1-2; TRBD1 might be the D (5 bases). Germline assignment: CDR1 GTSNPN and CDR2 SVGIG (reference sequence). The CDR3 contains 14 residues. Between the trimmed V and J ends, which lost 4 bases and 4 bases, there was a span of 16 bases. The CDR3 coding sequence is TGTGCCTGGATGAATCATCAGGGCGTCTATGGCTACACCTTC. The encoded protein is CAWMNHQGVYGYTF.

The chain recombines TRBV6-1 with TRBJ2-3; the match to TRBD1 covers 8 bases. The junction had 5 bases not matched to a gene; V was cut back by 5 bases and J by 4 bases. Germline-derived CDR1 and CDR2 are MNHNS and SASEGT. This CDR3 region has 14 residues. The CDR3: CASSLDRAADTQYF. For the CDR3, the DNA is TGTGCCAGCAGTTTGGACAGGGCGGCAGATACGCAGTATTTT.

In its sample, this clone was seen once. The chain uses TRBV5-4 and TRBJ2-3; 11 positions match TRBD1. Trimming cost V 4 bases and J 6 bases; bases outside gene matches: 7. CDR3 length: 15 amino acids. Germline CDR1 SGHNT, CDR2 YYREEE (reference sequence). Here the CDR3 reads CASSLDRGRGDTQYF. The CDR3 DNA sequence: TGTGCCAGCAGCCTGGACAGGGGGCGGGGGGATACGCAGTATTTT.

The CDR3 spells CASSSSKGNQPQHF. Written as DNA, the CDR3 is TGTGCCAGCAGTTCAAGTAAGGGCAATCAGCCCCAGCATTTT. V usage is TRBV28 and J usage is TRBJ1-5; D remains unclear. The CDR3 loop spans 14 amino acids. The V end lost 4 bases, the J end lost 2 bases, and 9 bases lay between the germline ends. CDR1 is MDHEN and CDR2 is SYDVKM in the germline V gene.

This clone was observed a few times. The chain is built from TRBV21-1 and TRBJ2-7; the table's TRBD2 call for D was not verified on the DNA. TRBV21-1 counts as a pseudogene. The CDR3 consists of 18 residues. The CDR3 bases are TGTGCCAGCAGCACGCCCTCCGGGACTAGCGGAATGGTATACGAGCAGTACTTC. Its translation: CASSTPSGTSGMVYEQYF.

The rearrangement uses TRBV7-2 and TRBJ2-2; D is perhaps TRBD1 or TRBD2 (6 bases each). This CDR3 is built from 17 residues. V lost 3 bases, J lost 4 bases, and 18 bases lay in between. Germline CDR1 and CDR2: SGHTA and FQGNSA. CDR3 sequence: CASSLYRGRGRTGELFF. The CDR3 DNA sequence: TGTGCCAGCAGCTTGTACCGGGGGCGCGGTCGCACCGGGGAGCTGTTTTTT.

This chain joins TRBV19 and TRBJ2-7; TRBD2 agrees at 9 bases. The CDR3 has 14 amino acids. The ends lost 1 base at V and 5 bases at J; junction bases unmatched: 3. Germline CDR1 is LNHDA and CDR2 is SQIVND (reference sequence). The CDR3 DNA follows: TGTGCCAGTAGTATAGTAGCGGGAGTGAACGAGCAGTACTTC. Its translation is CASSIVAGVNEQYF.

The chain is built from TRBV28 and TRBJ1-1; TRBD1 agrees at 8 bases. After removal of 5 bases from V and 4 bases from J, the junction contained 6 bases not matched to a gene. This CDR3 spans 14 amino acids. Per the germline V gene, CDR1 is MDHEN and CDR2 is SYDVKM. The CDR3 reads CASSPWTGSTEAFF. The CDR3 coding sequence is TGTGCCAGCAGTCCCTGGACAGGGAGCACTGAAGCTTTCTTT.

This chain joins TRBV7-2 and TRBJ2-7; D possibly corresponds to TRBD2 (6 bases). V was shortened by 3 bases and J by 3 bases, with 12 bases between the two germline ends. The CDR3 is made up of 14 amino acids. From germline, CDR1 is SGHTA and CDR2 FQGNSA. For the CDR3, the DNA is TGTGCCAGCAGCTTGCGGACGGGAGACTACGAGCAGTACTTC. It is translated as CASSLRTGDYEQYF.

About this clone itself: One end of the junction is discordant with germline, which a read error may explain. J is TRBJ1-4 and V is TRBV7-7; TRBD1 matches 10 bases. This CDR3 has 17 amino acids. Germline assignment: CDR1 SSHAT and CDR2 FNYEAQ (reference sequence). In nucleotides, the CDR3 is TGTGCTAGCAGCACTGCTTCGACAGGGGGCGATAGTGAAAAACTGTTTTTT. It encodes CASSTASTGGDSEKLFF.

This clone was recorded once. The rearrangement uses TRBV30 and TRBJ2-2, with D unresolved. Per the germline V gene, CDR1 is GTSNPN and CDR2 is SVGIG (reference sequence). This CDR3 region has 15 residues. V lost 2 bases, J lost 4 bases, and 14 bases lay in between. The CDR3 nucleotides read TGTGCCTGGAGTCCTCTTGGACGGAGCACCGGGGAGCTGTTTTTT. It translates to CAWSPLGRSTGELFF. The complete variable domain, with remaining parts taken from reference TRBV30 and TRBJ2-2, reads SQTIHQWPATLVQPVGSPLSLECTVEGTSNPNLYWYRQAAGRGLQLLFYSVGIGQISSEVPQNLSASRPQDRQFILSSKKLLLSDSGFYLCAWSPLGRSTGELFFGEGSRLTVL.

This rearrangement joins TRBV29-1 to TRBJ1-2; TRBD1 matches at 7 bases. Germline CDR1 is SQVTM and CDR2 is ANQGSEA. The V and J ends lost 1 base and 6 bases, in that order; junction bases with no gene match: 2. The CDR3 totals 12 residues. CDR3 coding DNA: TGCAGCGTTGAAGGGACAGGTCATGGCTACACCTTC. As protein: CSVEGTGHGYTF. Full variable domain (missing parts from reference TRBV29-1 and TRBJ1-2): SAVISQKPSRDICQRGTSLTIQCQVDSQVTMMFWYRQQPGQSLTLIATANQGSEATYESGFVIDKFPISRPNLTFSTLTVSNMSPEDSSIYLCSVEGTGHGYTFGSGTRLTVV.

To note about this clone: Other DNA sequences in this sample translate to the same CDR3. The chain combines TRBV5-1 with TRBJ1-3; D gene uncertain. The V gene lost 2 bases and the J gene lost 2 bases, with 8 bases spanning the gap. CDR1 is SGHRS and CDR2 is YFSETQ in the germline V gene. The CDR3 has 14 amino acids. CDR3: CASSLSGAGNTIYF. The DNA for the CDR3 is TGCGCCAGCAGCTTATCCGGGGCTGGAAACACCATATATTTT.